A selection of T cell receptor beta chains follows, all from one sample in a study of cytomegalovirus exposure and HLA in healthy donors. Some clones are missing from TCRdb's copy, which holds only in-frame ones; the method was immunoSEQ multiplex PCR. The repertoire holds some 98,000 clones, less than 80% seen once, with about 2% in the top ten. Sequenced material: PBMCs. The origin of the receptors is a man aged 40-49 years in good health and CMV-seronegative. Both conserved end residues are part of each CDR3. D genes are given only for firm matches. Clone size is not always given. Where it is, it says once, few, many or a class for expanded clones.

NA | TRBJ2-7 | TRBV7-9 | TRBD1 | TGTGCCAGCAGCTTAGCGGGACAGGGCTACGAGCAGTACTTC | CASSLAGQGYEQYF
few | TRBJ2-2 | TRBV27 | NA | TGTGCCAGCAGGCTAGCGAGCACCGGGGAGCTGTTTTTT | CASRLASTGELFF
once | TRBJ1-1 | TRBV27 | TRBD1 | TGTGCCAGCAGTCATTCCGGGACAGTGAACACTGAAGCTTTCTTT | CASSHSGTVNTEAFF
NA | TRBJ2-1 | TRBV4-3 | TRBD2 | TGCGCCAGCAGCCAGAGCGGGAAGGGACACAATGAGCAGTTCTTC | CASSQSGKGHNEQFF
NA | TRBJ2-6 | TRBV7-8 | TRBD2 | TGTGCCAGCAGCTCTAGCGGGGGGCTCTCTGGGGCCAACGTCCTGACTTTC | CASSSSGGLSGANVLTF
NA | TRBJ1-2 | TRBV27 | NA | TGTGCCAGCAGTCCTGGTTTGACAGCCTATGGCTACACCTTC | CASSPGLTAYGYTF
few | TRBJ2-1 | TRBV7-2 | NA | TGTGCCAGCGAGAGAAACTACAATGAGCAGTTCTTC | CASERNYNEQFF
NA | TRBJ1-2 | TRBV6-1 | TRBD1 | TGTGCCAGCAGTGAAGGCGGACAGGGGGAGGGCTATGGCTACACCTTC | CASSEGGQGEGYGYTF
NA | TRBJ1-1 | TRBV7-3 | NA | TGTGCCAGCAGCCCCGTTTGGTCGGTGAGCACTGAAGCTTTCTTT | CASSPVWSVSTEAFF
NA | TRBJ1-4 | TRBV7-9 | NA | TGTGCCAGCAGCTTATTACAGGGAACTAATGAAAAACTGTTTTTT | CASSLLQGTNEKLFF
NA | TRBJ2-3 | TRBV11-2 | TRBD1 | TGTGCCAGCAGCCCCGGGACAGGGGGCTCAGATACGCAGTATTTT | CASSPGTGGSDTQYF
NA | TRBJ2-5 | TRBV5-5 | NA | TGTGCCAGCAGCTTGACAGCAGGCCTCCAAGAGACCCAGTACTTC | CASSLTAGLQETQYF
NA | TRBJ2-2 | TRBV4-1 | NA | TGCGCCAGCAGCCAACCCTGGGGGGACACCGGGGAGCTGTTTTTT | CASSQPWGDTGELFF
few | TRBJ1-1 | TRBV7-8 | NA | TGTGCCAGCAGCTCACCGGGAGCGAACACTGAAGCTTTCTTT | CASSSPGANTEAFF
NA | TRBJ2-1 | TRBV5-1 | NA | TGCGCCAGCAGCTTGGTGGGCGGGACGGTGAATGAGCAGTTCTTC | CASSLVGGTVNEQFF
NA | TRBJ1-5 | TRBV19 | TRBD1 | TGTGCCAGTAGTGCCGGGACAGCTCCCGCGGCCCAGCATTTT | CASSAGTAPAAQHF
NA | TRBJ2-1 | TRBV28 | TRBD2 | TGTGCCAGCTCACCCTCCGGGGGGGCATTAGGGGAGCAGTTCTTC | CASSPSGGALGEQFF
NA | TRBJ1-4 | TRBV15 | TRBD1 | TGTGCCACCAGCAGAGGGACGGGGACAGGGGCTGAAAAACTGTTTTTT | CATSRGTGTGAEKLFF
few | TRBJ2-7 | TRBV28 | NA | TGTGCCAGCAGTCCATCTGCCCCCGGGATTGTTACCTACGAGCAGTACTTC | CASSPSAPGIVTYEQYF
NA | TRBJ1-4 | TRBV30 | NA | TGTGCCTGGAGTGTAATGGGACTTTCTAATGAAAAACTGTTTTTT | CAWSVMGLSNEKLFF
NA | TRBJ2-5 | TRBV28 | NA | TGTGCCAGCAGTCCGGACAGTACCCAAGAGACCCAGTACTTC | CASSPDSTQETQYF
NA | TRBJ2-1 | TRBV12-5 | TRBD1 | TGTGCTAGTGGTTGGACAGGAAGCTCCTACAATGAGCAGTTCTTC | CASGWTGSSYNEQFF
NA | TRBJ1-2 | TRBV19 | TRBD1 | TGTGCCAGTACAGGGACAGGCTATGGCTACACCTTC | CASTGTGYGYTF
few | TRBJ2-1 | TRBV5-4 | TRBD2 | TGTGCCAGCAGCAGACTAGCGGGAGCTCACAATGAGCAGTTCTTC | CASSRLAGAHNEQFF
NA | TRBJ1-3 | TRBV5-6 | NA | TGTGCCAGCAGCTTTTACAGGTCTGGAAACACCATATATTTT | CASSFYRSGNTIYF
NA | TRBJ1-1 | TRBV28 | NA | TGTGCCAGCAGGGGGCAGAGCCTCACTGAAGCTTTCTTT | CASRGQSLTEAFF
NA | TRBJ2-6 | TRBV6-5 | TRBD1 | TGTGCCAGCAGTCGGGACAGGGCGGGGGCCAACGTCCTGACTTTC | CASSRDRAGANVLTF
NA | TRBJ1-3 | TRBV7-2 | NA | TGTGCCAGCAGCTTAGTTTCAGGCAACTCTGGAAACACCATATATTTT | CASSLVSGNSGNTIYF
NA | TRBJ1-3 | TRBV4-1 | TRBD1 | TGCGCCAGCAGCCAATTCCCCGGGACAGGGGTAACAAACACCATATATTTT | CASSQFPGTGVTNTIYF
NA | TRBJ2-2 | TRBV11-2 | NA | TGTGCCAGCAGCTTACGGGGCACCGGGGAGCTGTTTTTT | CASSLRGTGELFF
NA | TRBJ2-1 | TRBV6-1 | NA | TGTGCCAGCAGTGAACTAGCAGGATCCTACAATGAGCAGTTCTTC | CASSELAGSYNEQFF
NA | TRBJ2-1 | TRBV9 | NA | TGTGCCAGCAGCGTAGCACAGGGATCCTACAATGAGCAGTTCTTC | CASSVAQGSYNEQFF
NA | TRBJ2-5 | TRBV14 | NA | TGTGCCAGCAGCCAAGAGCTGGGGCCGGGTGGGACCCAGTACTTC | CASSQELGPGGTQYF
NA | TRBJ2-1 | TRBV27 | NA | TGTGCCAGCAGTTTAGGCAGGTACAATGAGCAGTTCTTC | CASSLGRYNEQFF
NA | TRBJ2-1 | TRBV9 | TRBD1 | TGTGCCAGCAGCGGCCCGGGACAGGCAAATGAGCAGTTCTTC | CASSGPGQANEQFF
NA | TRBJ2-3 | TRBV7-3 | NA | TGTGCCAGCAGCTTAACAGCTTCGAATACGCAGTATTTT | CASSLTASNTQYF
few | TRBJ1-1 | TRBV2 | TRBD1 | TGTGCCAGAGGAACAGGGGTTGCTTTCTTT | CARGTGVAFF
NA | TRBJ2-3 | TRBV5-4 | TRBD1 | TGTGCCAGCAGCCCCGACGGGACAGACACAGATACGCAGTATTTT | CASSPDGTDTDTQYF
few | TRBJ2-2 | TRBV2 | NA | TGTGCCAGCAGGAGACAGAGAAACACCGGGGAGCTGTTTTTT | CASRRQRNTGELFF
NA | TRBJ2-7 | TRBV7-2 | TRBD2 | TGTGCCAGCAGCTTAACGGGAGGGCGCTACGAGCAGTACTTC | CASSLTGGRYEQYF
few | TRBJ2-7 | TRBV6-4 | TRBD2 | TGTGCCAGCAGTGAACTAGCGGGGGTATTAAGGCAGTACTTC | CASSELAGVLRQYF
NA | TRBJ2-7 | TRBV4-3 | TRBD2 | TGCGCCAGCAGCCAAGACCCTCTAGCGGGAGGCTGGAACGAGCAGTACTTC | CASSQDPLAGGWNEQYF
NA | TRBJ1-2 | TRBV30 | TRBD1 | TGTGCCTGGAGACCAGACAGGGGGCGGAACTATGGCTACACCTTC | CAWRPDRGRNYGYTF
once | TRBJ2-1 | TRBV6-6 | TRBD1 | TGTGCCAGCAGCCACCCCGGACAGGGCAACAATGAGCAGTTCTTC | CASSHPGQGNNEQFF
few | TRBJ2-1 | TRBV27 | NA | TGTGCCAGCAGTTTTTCTCCGCTTGGGCCTTCCTACAATGAGCAGTTCTTC | CASSFSPLGPSYNEQFF
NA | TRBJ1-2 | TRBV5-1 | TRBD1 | TGCGCCAGCAGCTTTTCAGGGGGCGCGCTAAATGGCTACACCTTC | CASSFSGGALNGYTF
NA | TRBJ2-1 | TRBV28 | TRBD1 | TGTGCCAGCAGCCCTCGAACAGGGGGCTTCTACAATGAGCAGTTCTTC | CASSPRTGGFYNEQFF
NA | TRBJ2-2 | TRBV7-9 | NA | TGTTCCAGCAGCTTGCCCTCGAACCCTGAGGCCGGGGAGCTGTTTTTT | CSSSLPSNPEAGELFF
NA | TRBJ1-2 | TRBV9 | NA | TGTGCCAGCAGCGTAAGTGCAGGGGCCCGTCCCTATGGCTACACCTTC | CASSVSAGARPYGYTF
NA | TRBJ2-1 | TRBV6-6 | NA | TGTGCCAGCAGCAACGGTCCCTACAATGAGCAGTTCTTC | CASSNGPYNEQFF
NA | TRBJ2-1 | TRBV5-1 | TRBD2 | TGCGCCAGCAGCTTACTAGCGGGAGAGGTGGGTGAGCAGTTCTTC | CASSLLAGEVGEQFF